This passage covers 27 T cell receptor beta chains from one sample sequenced in a study of blood T cells in healthy people across ages. It was with a sample-barcoded 5' primer and a J-beta primer mix that a second PCR of about 6 to 12 cycles was run. TCRdb re-derived calls from the 5' RACE reads in MiXCR, one entry per CDR3 protein. The sample consists of about 970,000 distinct CDR3 sequences, roughly 51% of them appearing once. The specimen sequenced was blood. These receptors all come from a woman aged 55-75 years in good health.

This chain connects TRBV9 to TRBJ2-7; 7 bases are shared with TRBD2. Trimming took 3 bases from V and 3 from J; bases not matched to a gene: 9. The CDR3 is 15 residues long. Germline loops: CDR1 SGDLS, CDR2 YYNGEE. The CDR3 loop reads CASSAVAGAGYEQYF. The DNA of the CDR3 is TGTGCCAGCAGCGCAGTAGCGGGTGCCGGCTACGAGCAGTACTTC.

This clonotype occurred many times. The chain couples TRBV6-5 to TRBJ2-3; D is uncertain. Trimming shortened V by 2 bases and J by 0 bases, and 6 bases separated the two germline ends. From germline, CDR1 is MNHEY and CDR2 SVGAGI. The CDR3 has 14 amino acids. The CDR3 nucleotides read TGTGCCAGCAGTTACGGCAGCAGCACAGATACGCAGTATTTT. This codes for CASSYGSSTDTQYF.

This clonotype showed up just a few times. This rearrangement joins TRBV6-1 to TRBJ1-2; the D gene is possibly TRBD1 (5 bases). Germline V gene lookup returns CDR1 MNHNS and CDR2 SASEGT. CDR3 length: 18 residues. The germline V and J ends were trimmed by 5 bases and 0 bases, with 22 bases remaining between them. In nucleotides, the CDR3 is TGTGCCAGCAGTCGACATGGTCCCAGTGGGACTTCTAACTATGGCTACACCTTC. Translated: CASSRHGPSGTSNYGYTF.

This clonotype appeared a few times. The chain couples TRBV12-3 or TRBV12-4 to TRBJ1-2, with D maybe TRBD1 (5 bases). The CDR3 is 14 amino acids. Trimming took 2 bases from V and 9 from J, leaving 16 bases between them. The CDR3 loop is CASSLLAGSDRYTF. Here the CDR3 DNA reads TGTGCCAGCAGTTTACTCGCAGGGTCTGATCGCTACACCTTC.

A few counts support this clonotype. The chain has TRBV20-1 and TRBJ2-1; 9 nucleotides match TRBD2. The germline V gene has CDR1 DFQATT and CDR2 SNEGSKA (reference sequence). There are 18 residues in the CDR3. The V gene end was trimmed by 3 bases and the J gene end by 1 base; junction bases not matched to a gene: 13. The CDR3 protein is CSARGLAGIGISYNEQFF. Written as DNA, the CDR3 is TGCAGTGCTAGGGGCCTAGCGGGGATCGGGATATCCTACAATGAGCAGTTCTTC.

This clonotype was found a few times. The junction differs from germline at one of its ends, possibly a read error. The chain uses TRBV2 and TRBJ2-5; D remains unclear. Germline CDR1 reads SNHLY; CDR2 reads FYNNEI. The CDR3 sequence is 17 residues long. In DNA, the CDR3 is TGTGCCAGCAGCGAAGGGCGGTCGTGGGATGTAGAAGAGACCCAGTACTTC. Its protein is CASSEGRSWDVEETQYF.

V is TRBV14 and J is TRBJ2-5; D gene uncertain. The CDR3 loop spans 15 amino acids. V gave up 0 bases and J gave up 1 base, with 9 bases separating them. Germline-derived CDR1 and CDR2 are SGHDN and FVKESK. DNA of the CDR3: TGTGCCAGCAGCCAAGAAGGAGCTACCCAAGAGACCCAGTACTTC. Translating it yields CASSQEGATQETQYF. Full variable domain (rest looked up from reference TRBV14 and TRBJ2-5): EAGVTQFPSHSVIEKGQTVTLRCDPISGHDNLYWYRRVMGKEIKFLLHFVKESKQDESGMPNNRFLAERTGGTYSTLKVQPAELEDSGVYFCASSQEGATQETQYFGPGTRLLVL.

This chain connects TRBV15 to TRBJ2-5, with a weak D call TRBD1 (5 bases). The closer fit of TRBJ2-7 to the DNA end suggests the J call may be wrong. CDR1 and CDR2 (germline): LNHNV, YYDKDF (reference sequence). The CDR3 runs 15 residues. CDR3 sequence reads: CATSRDFDSYYEQYF. CDR3 DNA: TGTGCCACCAGCAGAGATTTCGACAGCTACTACGAGCAGTACTTC.

This clonotype was found a few times. The chain combines TRBV14 with TRBJ1-2; D is perhaps TRBD1 (6 bases). This CDR3 contains 13 residues. Germline V gives CDR1 SGHDN, CDR2 FVKESK. V gave up 3 bases and J gave up 4 bases, with 9 bases separating them. The CDR3 DNA follows: TGTGCCAGCAGCCACGGACAGATCTATGGCTACACCTTC. It encodes CASSHGQIYGYTF.

This clonotype was seen repeatedly, ten times or more. The CDR3 DNA reads TGTGCCAGCAGGGAGAATCCGTACAGGGGTCTGGCGTGGGGGGAGGAGTACTTC. It codes for CASRENPYRGLAWGEEYF. The rearrangement uses TRBV21-1 and TRBJ2-7; TRBD1, the table's D call, was not compared with the DNA. TRBV21-1 constitutes a pseudogene. The CDR3 runs 18 residues.

CDR3 coding DNA: TGTGCCAGCAGCCAGACAGGGGACTATGGCTACACCTTC. It codes for CASSQTGDYGYTF. The chain combines TRBV12-3 or TRBV12-4 with TRBJ1-2; 8 bases align to TRBD1. J lost 3 bases, V lost 6 bases, and 3 bases had no gene match. The CDR3 spans 13 residues.

A note on this clonotype: The junction departs from the called germline gene at one end, perhaps through a read error. The gene calls are TRBV7-9 and TRBJ2-7; D gene uncertain. The germline CDR1 and CDR2 sequences are SEHNR and FQNEAQ (reference sequence). CDR3 length equals 14 residues. CDR3 nucleotides: TGTGCCAGCAGTTTAGAAGAAGCCTCCTACGAGCAGTACTTC. Protein: CASSLEEASYEQYF. Full variable domain (missing parts from reference TRBV7-9 and TRBJ2-7): DTGVSQNPRHKITKRGQNVTFRCDPISEHNRLYWYRQTLGQGPEFLTYFQNEAQLEKSRLLSDRFSAERPKGSFSTLEIQRTEQGDSAMYLCASSLEEASYEQYFGPGTRLTVT.

Only a few counts were recorded for this clonotype. V is TRBV27 and J is TRBJ1-2; tentatively, D is TRBD1 (6 bases). This CDR3 has 17 amino acids. The germline gives CDR1 MNHEY, CDR2 SMNVEV (reference sequence). Trimming left V 4 bases short and J 7 bases short, with 25 bases between. The CDR3 loop is CASSSSILGGAVAGYTF. The CDR3, as DNA: TGTGCCAGCAGTTCTTCAATACTTGGGGGGGCTGTTGCTGGCTACACCTTC.

This clonotype was recorded a few times. The gene calls are TRBV6-2 or TRBV6-3 and TRBJ2-7, with D hard to call. The V gene lost 6 bases and the J gene lost 5 bases, with 14 bases spanning the gap. Germline V lookup: CDR1 MNHEY, CDR2 SVGEGT. This CDR3 contains 13 residues. DNA of the CDR3: TGTGCCAGCAGGCAGACATCTCGGCACGAGCAGTACTTC. The encoded protein is CASRQTSRHEQYF.

The rearrangement joins TRBV5-6 to TRBJ1-1, with 7 bases aligning to TRBD1. V lost 7 bases, J lost 0 bases, and 6 bases stayed unmatched. Germline assignment: CDR1 SGHDT and CDR2 YYEEEE. This CDR3 contains 14 residues. The CDR3 DNA follows: TGTGCCAGCTTCCTGGACAGGCTGAACACTGAAGCTTTCTTT. It codes for CASFLDRLNTEAFF.

J is TRBJ1-5 and V is TRBV5-5; a possible D gene is TRBD1 (5 bases). The V gene lost 5 bases and the J gene lost 6 bases, with 18 bases spanning the gap. Germline V CDR1 and CDR2: SGHKS, YYEKEE (reference sequence). This CDR3 comprises 15 residues. CDR3: CASRLSVLGAQPQHF. The DNA for the CDR3 is TGTGCCAGCAGGTTGAGTGTTTTAGGGGCTCAGCCCCAGCATTTT. Variable domain in full (rest from reference TRBV5-5 and TRBJ1-5): DAGVTQSPTHLIKTRGQQVTLRCSPISGHKSVSWYQQVLGQGPQFIFQYYEKEERGRGNFPDRFSARQFPNYSSELNVNALLLGDSALYLCASRLSVLGAQPQHFGDGTRLSIL.

This rearrangement joins TRBV7-9 to TRBJ2-5; D may be TRBD1 (6 bases). V shed 5 bases and J shed 4 bases, with 11 bases lying between them. The CDR3 is 13 residues long. In germline, CDR1 is SEHNR, CDR2 FQNEAQ (reference sequence). Here the CDR3 DNA reads TGTGCCAGCAGCGCGACAGGAGCAGAGACCCAGTACTTC. Translating it yields CASSATGAETQYF.

This clonotype has a count of ten or more. The gene calls are TRBV18 and TRBJ2-7; TRBD1 matches 10 bases. From germline, CDR1 is KGHSH and CDR2 LQKENI. J gave up 1 base and V 2 bases, and 2 bases lay outside the gene matches. The CDR3 covers 15 residues. The CDR3 reads CASSPGTGVSYEQYF. CDR3 nucleotide sequence: TGTGCCAGCTCACCAGGGACAGGGGTATCCTACGAGCAGTACTTC. Complete variable domain (other parts from reference TRBV18 and TRBJ2-7): NAGVMQNPRHLVRRRGQEARLRCSPMKGHSHVYWYRQLPEEGLKFMVYLQKENIIDESGMPKERFSAEFPKEGPSILRIQQVVRGDSAAYFCASSPGTGVSYEQYFGPGTRLTVT.

The V and J genes are TRBV7-2 and TRBJ2-1; 10 bases line up with TRBD2. The V gene end was trimmed by 4 bases and the J gene end by 7 bases; junction bases not matched to a gene: 13. CDR1 is SGHTA and CDR2 is FQGNSA in the germline V gene. This CDR3 comprises 17 residues. The CDR3 nucleotides read TGTGCCAGCAGCTCAGTCTTGGATAGCGGGAGGTGGAATGAGCAGTTCTTC. Translation gives CASSSVLDSGRWNEQFF. Looking up the rest from reference TRBV7-2 and TRBJ2-1 gives the full variable domain: GAGVSQSPSNKVTEKGKDVELRCDPISGHTALYWYRQSLGQGLEFLIYFQGNSAPDKSGLPSDRFSAERTGGSVSTLTIQRTQQEDSAVYLCASSSVLDSGRWNEQFFGPGTRLTVL.

V gene TRBV28 combines with J gene TRBJ2-7; 11 bases are a match to TRBD2. Germline V gene data show CDR1 as MDHEN and CDR2 as SYDVKM. This CDR3 comprises 17 residues. V shed 3 bases and J 0 bases; nucleotides not matched to a gene: 7. DNA of the CDR3: TGTGCCAGCAGTTTTCCGGGACTAGCGGTAAACTCCTACGAGCAGTACTTC. Protein: CASSFPGLAVNSYEQYF. The entire variable domain, with the rest obtained from reference TRBV28 and TRBJ2-7, is as follows: DVKVTQSSRYLVKRTGEKVFLECVQDMDHENMFWYRQDPGLGLRLIYFSYDVKMKEKGDIPEGYSVSREKKERFSLILESASTNQTSMYLCASSFPGLAVNSYEQYFGPGTRLTVT.

The chain recombines TRBV30 with TRBJ2-1; D tentatively reads TRBD1 or TRBD2 (5 bases each). The length of the CDR3 is 11 residues. In germline, CDR1 is GTSNPN, CDR2 SVGIG (reference sequence). The germline V and J ends were trimmed by 8 bases and 10 bases, with 15 bases remaining between them. In DNA form, the CDR3 reads TGTGCCGGGACCCCCGTGGGGGAGCAGTTCTTC. Its protein is CAGTPVGEQFF.

CDR3 coding DNA: TGCGCCAGCAGCTTTAATTTCTACACAAGCTCCTACGAGCAGTACTTC. It specifies CASSFNFYTSSYEQYF. The chain combines TRBV5-1 with TRBJ2-7; D gene ambiguous. The V end was cut by 2 bases, the J end by 0 bases, with 15 bases between. The CDR3 is 16 amino acids. The germline CDR1 and CDR2 sequences are SGHRS and YFSETQ.

The J gene is TRBJ2-7, the V gene TRBV3-1, with a possible D match to TRBD1 (6 bases). The V end lost 2 bases, the J end lost 4 bases, and 12 bases lay between the germline ends. The CDR3 is 14 amino acids. The germline V gene has CDR1 LGHDT and CDR2 YNNKEL (reference sequence). CDR3 residues: CASSQTGRRYEQYF. In DNA form, the CDR3 reads TGTGCCAGCAGCCAAACAGGGAGAAGATACGAGCAGTACTTC.

As DNA, the CDR3 is TGTGCCAGCAGCCTAGTTGGGCAGGGGCCCTACGAGCAGTACTTC. Its protein is CASSLVGQGPYEQYF. This chain uses TRBV3-1 with TRBJ2-7; tentatively, D is TRBD1 (6 bases). Trimming took off 4 bases at V and 2 bases at J, with 15 bases between the two ends. The CDR3 is made up of 15 amino acids. Germline CDR1 and CDR2: LGHDT and YNNKEL (reference sequence).

The chain has TRBV5-1 and TRBJ2-3, with D unresolved. Germline CDR1 SGHRS, CDR2 YFSETQ. V lost 2 bases and J 1 base, leaving 14 bases between the germline ends. The CDR3 covers 16 residues. CDR3 region: CASSFLPESGTDTQYF. CDR3 in DNA: TGCGCCAGCAGCTTTCTCCCGGAGAGCGGCACAGATACGCAGTATTTT. Together with reference TRBV5-1 and TRBJ2-3, the CDR3 gives the full variable domain: KAGVTQTPRYLIKTRGQQVTLSCSPISGHRSVSWYQQTPGQGLQFLFEYFSETQRNKGNFPGRFSGRQFSNSRSEMNVSTLELGDSALYLCASSFLPESGTDTQYFGPGTRLTVL.

The chain links TRBV3-1 to TRBJ2-4; 11 positions agree with TRBD2. CDR1 and CDR2 (germline): LGHDT, YNNKEL (reference sequence). The V and J ends lost 0 bases and 0 bases, in that order; junction bases with no gene match: 7. The CDR3 runs 19 residues. The CDR3 region is CASSQEGASGRIAKNIQYF. CDR3 sequence (DNA): TGTGCCAGCAGCCAAGAAGGGGCTAGCGGGAGGATAGCCAAAAACATTCAGTACTTC.

This clonotype was counted between two and nine times. The chain links TRBV10-1 to TRBJ1-1; 7 positions agree with TRBD1. The CDR3 loop spans 14 amino acids. From germline, CDR1 is WNHNN and CDR2 SYGVQD (reference sequence). Losses at the gene ends were 7 bases for V and 4 bases for J; bases not matched to a gene: 9. The CDR3 bases are TGCGCCAGCACCCCAGGGGGGAGAGGCACTGAAGCTTTCTTT. It is translated as CASTPGGRGTEAFF.